One sample yielded the 10 T cell receptor beta chains listed below, sequenced in a study of graft-versus-host responses after intestinal transplantation. Profiled with immunoSEQ multiplex PCR; TCRdb holds only in-frame clones, not every one. The sample comprises about 100,000 clones, approximately 90% of which are singletons, and around 6% rests with the top ten. Their antigens remain unidentified. The sequencing used unstimulated CD8+ T cells sorted from spleen or lymph node cells, collected before intestinal transplant. These receptors all come from a human donor who received an intestinal transplant.

V and J are TRBV7-2 and TRBJ1-1, with D maybe TRBD1 (5 bases). The ends were cut back, 1 base at V and 1 base at J, with 10 bases in the middle. The germline gives CDR1 SGHTA, CDR2 FQGNSA. CDR3 length: 15 amino acids. In DNA, the CDR3 is TGTGCCAGCAGCTTAGATCAGGGCGGGAACACTGAAGCTTTCTTT. Its protein product is CASSLDQGGNTEAFF.

The chain employs TRBV9 and TRBJ2-7, with a tentative D call TRBD2 (5 bases). CDR1 and CDR2 from the germline V gene are SGDLS and YYNGEE. V gave up 3 bases and J gave up 2 bases, with 21 bases separating them. CDR3 length: 17 residues. CDR3 in amino acids: CASSAGNRVPPTYEQYF. The CDR3 nucleotides read TGTGCCAGCAGCGCGGGAAACCGGGTCCCGCCGACCTACGAGCAGTACTTC.

This clone was counted between two and nine times. Here the CDR3 reads CASSYHHSAGETQYF. CDR3 bases: TGTGCCAGCAGTTACCACCATAGCGCGGGGGAGACCCAGTACTTC. The J gene is TRBJ2-5, the V gene TRBV6-5; possible D gene TRBD2, 6 bases. Germline lookup yields CDR1 MNHEY and CDR2 SVGAGI. This CDR3 comprises 15 residues. V shed 2 bases and J shed 5 bases, with 15 bases lying between them.

The chain recombines TRBV28 with TRBJ2-3; D may be TRBD1 (6 bases). Germline V lookup: CDR1 MDHEN, CDR2 SYDVKM. The ends were cut back, 2 bases at V and 2 bases at J, with 17 bases in the middle. This CDR3 is 17 amino acids long. CDR3 nucleotide sequence: TGTGCCAGCAGTTTAGGGGCAGGGGACCTCATCACAGATACGCAGTATTTT. Encoded protein: CASSLGAGDLITDTQYF.

The rearrangement links TRBV29-1 to TRBJ2-7, with D hard to call. The CDR3 length is 14 residues. V shed 2 bases and J shed 0 bases, with 11 bases lying between them. Germline V gene lookup returns CDR1 SQVTM and CDR2 ANQGSEA. DNA for the CDR3: TGCAGCGTTGAACAAGACTCGAGCTCCTACGAGCAGTACTTC. Amino acid sequence: CSVEQDSSSYEQYF.

The chain employs TRBV7-9 and TRBJ2-2; tentative D call: TRBD2 (6 bases). Trimming took off 3 bases at V and 0 bases at J, with 11 bases between the two ends. Germline V lookup: CDR1 SEHNR, CDR2 FQNEAQ (reference sequence). CDR3 length: 16 residues. Written as DNA, the CDR3 is TGTGCCAGCAGCTTGTCAACTAGCACGAACACCGGGGAGCTGTTTTTT. Translating gives CASSLSTSTNTGELFF.

This clone has a single count. The chain carries TRBV7-9 and TRBJ1-4; D ambiguous. V was shortened by 2 bases and J by 5 bases, with 15 bases between the two germline ends. Germline lookup yields CDR1 SEHNR and CDR2 FQNEAQ (reference sequence). The CDR3 runs to 16 residues. This CDR3 reads CASSLWEGLQNEKLFF. As DNA, the CDR3 is TGTGCCAGCAGCTTATGGGAAGGCCTTCAGAATGAAAAACTGTTTTTT.

In this sample, this clone turned up once. This chain links TRBV9 with TRBJ2-1; 8 bases are a match to TRBD2. The CDR3 totals 17 residues. After removal of 0 bases from V and 6 bases from J, the junction contained 11 bases not matched to a gene. Germline V CDR1 and CDR2: SGDLS, YYNGEE. The CDR3 DNA is TGTGCCAGCAGCGTAGTGGGGAGCGGGAGTCAGAGCAATGAGCAGTTCTTC. This gives the protein CASSVVGSGSQSNEQFF. Filled out from reference TRBV9 and TRBJ2-1, the complete variable domain reads DSGVTQTPKHLITATGQRVTLRCSPRSGDLSVYWYQQSLDQGLQFLIQYYNGEERAKGNILERFSAQQFPDLHSELNLSSLELGDSALYFCASSVVGSGSQSNEQFFGPGTRLTVL.

This chain joins TRBV6-6 and TRBJ2-3; tentative D call: TRBD2 (6 bases). Between the trimmed V and J ends, which lost 6 bases and 2 bases, there was a span of 15 bases. In germline, CDR1 is MNHNY, CDR2 SVGAGI (reference sequence). The CDR3 runs to 15 residues. DNA for the CDR3: TGTGCCAGCAGCCTTACGGGACTTTACACAGATACGCAGTATTTT. Translated: CASSLTGLYTDTQYF.

This clone was recorded once. V and J are TRBV28 and TRBJ2-3, with D perhaps TRBD2 (5 bases). V shed 3 bases and J shed 3 bases, with 7 bases lying between them. Per the germline V gene, CDR1 is MDHEN and CDR2 is SYDVKM. CDR3 length equals 13 residues. The CDR3: CASSFGSTDTQYF. CDR3 DNA sequence: TGTGCCAGCAGTTTTGGGAGTACAGATACGCAGTATTTT.